These 10 T cell receptor beta chains were sequenced from one sample in a study of blood T cell repertoires in COVID-19. The data were produced by immunoSEQ multiplex PCR, yet TCRdb's version contains in-frame clones alone and is incomplete. The table lists under 60,000 clones, around four fifths of them singletons. What was sequenced was peripheral blood. Receptor source: a human donor in a cohort sampled during active COVID-19.

The CDR3 sequence is CASTADRGGQPQHF. The DNA for the CDR3 is TGTGCCAGCACCGCGGACAGGGGAGGTCAGCCCCAGCATTTT. The chain carries TRBV6-5 and TRBJ1-5; 9 nucleotides match TRBD1. Trimming cost V 7 bases and J 6 bases; bases outside gene matches: 7. The length of the CDR3 is 14 residues. Germline lookup yields CDR1 MNHEY and CDR2 SVGAGI.

This chain links TRBV4-3 with TRBJ2-3, with D perhaps TRBD2 (6 bases). The CDR3 length is 15 residues. Trimming removed 8 bases at V and 3 bases at J, with 18 bases between. The germline CDR1 and CDR2 sequences are LGHNA and YSLEER. The DNA of the CDR3 is TGCGCCAGCGCCACGGGGGTCGGAGGTACAGATACGCAGTATTTT. Protein product: CASATGVGGTDTQYF.

This clone was observed a few times. At the DNA level, this CDR3 is encoded by other sequences in the same sample as well. This rearrangement joins TRBV19 to TRBJ2-3; 8 bases line up with TRBD2. CDR1 LNHDA and CDR2 SQIVND come from the germline V gene (reference sequence). CDR3 length: 15 residues. The junction had 3 bases not matched to a gene; V was cut back by 3 bases and J by 1 base. CDR3 amino acids: CASSIRRGGTDTQYF. The CDR3 bases are TGTGCCAGTAGTATCAGGCGGGGGGGCACAGATACGCAGTATTTT.

The V gene is TRBV7-9, the J gene TRBJ2-3; no reliable D call. CDR1 SEHNR and CDR2 FQNEAQ come from the germline V gene (reference sequence). Trimming left V 5 bases short and J 0 bases short, with 12 bases between. The CDR3 is made up of 15 amino acids. The CDR3, as DNA: TGTGCCAGCAGCCTGGTGACAACTAGCACAGATACGCAGTATTTT. Encoded protein: CASSLVTTSTDTQYF.

Only a few counts were recorded for this clone. The V and J genes are TRBV7-8 and TRBJ1-6; D may be TRBD1 (5 bases). Germline V gives CDR1 SGHVS, CDR2 FQNEAQ. The CDR3 runs 12 residues. V shed 3 bases and J shed 12 bases, with 9 bases lying between them. CDR3 sequence reads: CASSLGGGPLHF. In DNA, the CDR3 is TGTGCCAGCAGCTTGGGGGGGGGACCCCTCCACTTT.

The chain links TRBV6-5 to TRBJ1-2; a weak D match, TRBD1 (6 bases). The length of the CDR3 is 12 residues. Germline assignment: CDR1 MNHEY and CDR2 SVGAGI. Trimming stripped 5 bases from V and 3 bases from J, with 7 bases between. The CDR3 loop reads CASSPGDYGYTF. In nucleotides, the CDR3 is TGTGCCAGCAGTCCAGGGGACTATGGCTACACCTTC.

This clone was found once. The rearrangement joins TRBV25-1 to TRBJ2-5, with a possible D match to TRBD2 (5 bases). The V end lost 3 bases, the J end lost 4 bases, and 12 bases lay between the germline ends. The length of the CDR3 is 14 residues. The V gene's germline CDR1 is MGHDK and CDR2 SYGVNS. CDR3 sequence: CASSEGLAPETQYF. The CDR3 DNA is TGTGCCAGCAGTGAGGGCCTAGCTCCAGAGACCCAGTACTTC.

This clone has more than one count but fewer than ten. This chain connects TRBV3-1 (or the pseudogene TRBV3-2) to TRBJ1-6, with 11 bases matching TRBD1. V lost 5 bases and J lost 9; bases outside the gene matches: 15. The CDR3 spans 18 residues. CDR1 is LGHDT and CDR2 is YNNKEL in the germline V gene (reference sequence). The CDR3 coding sequence is TGTGCCAGCAGCAACAAGAGATTGGGGACAGGGGGGGGTTCACCCCTCCACTTT. Encoded protein: CASSNKRLGTGGGSPLHF.

The chain carries TRBV24-1 and TRBJ1-4; no firm D call. Germline V gene data show CDR1 as KGHDR and CDR2 as SFDVKD. The length of the CDR3 is 13 residues. V lost 5 bases and J 4 bases, leaving 7 bases between the germline ends. Here the CDR3 DNA reads TGTGCCACCAGTGCTCCAGGTAATGAAAAACTGTTTTTT. Residues: CATSAPGNEKLFF.

The chain recombines TRBV6-5 with TRBJ1-1; D may be TRBD1 (5 bases). Deletions cut 3 bases from V and 3 bases from J, with 17 bases between. The CDR3 loop spans 16 amino acids. Germline V lookup: CDR1 MNHEY, CDR2 SVGAGI. The DNA for the CDR3 is TGTGCCAGCAGTTATGCGGGGGACGGTAGTTACACTGAAGCTTTCTTT. Translating gives CASSYAGDGSYTEAFF.